These 26 T cell receptor beta chains were all obtained from the same sample, sequenced in a study of cytomegalovirus exposure and HLA in healthy donors (dated by TCRdb to the late 2010s). Libraries were built with the immunoSEQ multiplex PCR assay. A mixture of 60 forward primers for TCR Vbeta segments and 13 reverse primers for TCR Jbeta segments was used in the multiplex PCR. TCRdb stores this immuneACCESS table with in-frame sequences only. Part of the clones is absent; in the studies checked, under half of the shortfall reflects unresolved V genes, and no reason is known for the rest. This sample comprises just under 95,000 clones, approximately 77% of them detected only once. 10% of the sample lies in the top ten. Sequencing used PBMCs. All receptors come from a human donor in good health.

The chain joins TRBV7-9 to TRBJ1-3, with a possible D match to TRBD1 (6 bases). Germline loops: CDR1 SEHNR, CDR2 FQNEAQ (reference sequence). Trimming shortened V by 5 bases and J by 6 bases, and 14 bases separated the two germline ends. The CDR3 runs to 14 residues. The CDR3 nucleotides are TGTGCCAGCAGCCCAAGAGGGGGGGCAAACACCATATATTTT. As protein: CASSPRGGANTIYF.

This chain joins TRBV14 and TRBJ2-1; tentatively, D is TRBD1 (6 bases). V shed 5 bases and J shed 4 bases, with 12 bases lying between them. The V gene's germline CDR1 is SGHDN and CDR2 FVKESK. The CDR3 extends over 14 amino acids. The CDR3 nucleotides read TGTGCCAGCAGCTATAGACAGGTTTACAATGAGCAGTTCTTC. This encodes CASSYRQVYNEQFF.

The chain joins TRBV29-1 to TRBJ2-5, with 9 positions matching TRBD1. The DNA end is more similar to TRBJ2-7, so the J call may be wrong. Germline CDR1 reads SQVTM; CDR2 reads ANQGSEA. The CDR3 extends over 13 amino acids. The CDR3 DNA reads as TGCAGCGGTAGGGACAGGGACTCCTACGAGCAGTACTTC. Translation gives CSGRDRDSYEQYF.

The rearrangement links TRBV9 to TRBJ2-3; the match to TRBD1 covers 8 bases. Germline lookup yields CDR1 SGDLS and CDR2 YYNGEE. This CDR3 is built from 16 residues. Trimming took 4 bases from V and 5 from J; bases not matched to a gene: 12. The CDR3 loop is CASSTILTGVLDTQYF. In nucleotides, the CDR3 is TGTGCCAGCAGCACAATCCTGACAGGGGTCCTAGATACGCAGTATTTT.

V usage is TRBV6-5 and J usage is TRBJ1-3; possible D gene TRBD1, 6 bases. Germline values: CDR1 MNHEY, CDR2 SVGAGI. The V and J ends lost 2 bases and 2 bases respectively, with 13 bases between them. The CDR3 has 16 amino acids. The CDR3 bases are TGTGCCAGCAGTTACAGGCAGGGGTATACTGGAAACACCATATATTTT. Translating it yields CASSYRQGYTGNTIYF.

The CDR3: CASSPRGGGETQYF. In DNA form, the CDR3 reads TGTGCCAGCAGCCCGAGGGGTGGGGGGGAGACCCAGTACTTC. The chain has TRBV9 and TRBJ2-5; D is possibly TRBD2 (6 bases). Trimming removed 4 bases at V and 5 bases at J, with 15 bases between. The CDR3 consists of 14 residues. CDR1 is SGDLS, CDR2 YYNGEE, per germline.

The chain couples TRBV5-6 to TRBJ1-6; no definite D call. This CDR3 has 15 residues. Trimming shortened V by 1 base and J by 9 bases, and 14 bases separated the two germline ends. Germline V gene lookup returns CDR1 SGHDT and CDR2 YYEEEE. CDR3 protein: CASSLTPGAISPLHF. DNA of the CDR3: TGTGCCAGCAGCTTGACCCCAGGCGCAATTTCACCCCTCCACTTT.

The chain combines TRBV4-3 with TRBJ2-7; 12 positions match TRBD2. Germline lookup yields CDR1 LGHNA and CDR2 YSLEER. The junction had 6 bases not matched to a gene; V was cut back by 2 bases and J by 4 bases. CDR3 length equals 16 residues. In DNA form, the CDR3 reads TGCGCCAGCAGCCAATCACCGACTAGCGGGAGTTACGAGCAGTACTTC. Its translation: CASSQSPTSGSYEQYF.

The chain links TRBV19 to TRBJ2-3, with TRBD2 as a possible D gene (6 bases). Germline CDR1 is LNHDA and CDR2 is SQIVND (reference sequence). With 4 bases removed from V and 4 bases from J, the gap between germline ends came to 18 bases. The CDR3 loop spans 16 amino acids. CDR3 nucleotide sequence: TGTGCCAGTAGTACCCGTCTAGCGCCTGCTTCAGATACGCAGTATTTT. This codes for CASSTRLAPASDTQYF.

The chain recombines TRBV5-6 with TRBJ1-5; D not certain. V was shortened by 1 base and J by 2 bases, with 7 bases between the two germline ends. Germline CDR1 and CDR2: SGHDT and YYEEEE. The CDR3 is 14 amino acids. CDR3 loop: CASSLYGGNQPQHF. Written as DNA, the CDR3 is TGTGCCAGCAGCTTGTACGGGGGCAATCAGCCCCAGCATTTT.

The V call is TRBV7-3, the J call TRBJ2-5; 7 bases are a match to TRBD2. The J call may be mistaken, given a closer DNA end match to TRBJ2-7. CDR1 is SGHTA and CDR2 is FQGTGA in the germline V gene. This CDR3 is built from 16 residues. CDR3 DNA sequence: TGTGCCAGCAGCCCACCATCCGGGACTATCCAAGGCGAGCAGTACTTC. It yields the protein CASSPPSGTIQGEQYF.

The DNA of the CDR3 is TGTGCCAGCAGGACGGGACTCCTTTACTACAATGAGCAGTTCTTC. It specifies CASRTGLLYYNEQFF. The J gene is TRBJ2-1, the V gene TRBV27, with D perhaps TRBD2 (6 bases). The CDR3 has 15 amino acids. Trimming took 6 bases from V and 3 from J, leaving 15 bases between them. Germline CDR1 is MNHEY and CDR2 is SMNVEV (reference sequence).

The CDR3 protein is CASSLALRGGETQYF. Here the CDR3 DNA reads TGTGCCAGCAGCTTAGCATTACGGGGGGGGGAGACCCAGTACTTC. The chain is built from TRBV7-2 and TRBJ2-5, with 8 nucleotides matching TRBD2. Per germline, CDR1 SGHTA and CDR2 FQGNSA. J was trimmed by 5 bases and V by 0 bases; bases with no gene match: 5. The CDR3 covers 15 residues.

On this clone: One junction end does not reproduce the germline sequence, and a read error may be involved. The CDR3 loop reads CASSWGQVETQYF. CDR3 DNA sequence: TGTGCTAGCAGTTGGGGACAGGTTGAGACCCAGTACTTC. The chain carries TRBV7-7 and TRBJ2-5; 8 bases fit TRBD1. The CDR3 loop spans 13 amino acids. Germline CDR1 SSHAT, CDR2 FNYEAQ (reference sequence).

The V call is TRBV11-2, the J call TRBJ2-3; maybe TRBD2 (6 bases). From germline, CDR1 is SGHAT and CDR2 FQNNGV. The CDR3 is made up of 17 amino acids. Trimming left V 1 base short and J 4 bases short, with 18 bases between. This CDR3 reads CASSLAAGLSSADTQYF. The CDR3 DNA sequence: TGTGCCAGCAGCTTAGCCGCGGGACTTTCAAGCGCAGATACGCAGTATTTT.

In this sample, this clone turned up once. V usage is TRBV29-1 and J usage is TRBJ1-1, with 11 positions matching TRBD1. J was trimmed by 4 bases and V by 5 bases; bases with no gene match: 9. CDR3 length: 15 amino acids. Germline V lookup: CDR1 SQVTM, CDR2 ANQGSEA. DNA of the CDR3: TGCAGCGTTCCTGGACAGGGGGCGTGGAGCACTGAAGCTTTCTTT. This gives the protein CSVPGQGAWSTEAFF. Complete variable domain (other parts from reference TRBV29-1 and TRBJ1-1): SAVISQKPSRDICQRGTSLTIQCQVDSQVTMMFWYRQQPGQSLTLIATANQGSEATYESGFVIDKFPISRPNLTFSTLTVSNMSPEDSSIYLCSVPGQGAWSTEAFFGQGTRLTVV.

J is TRBJ2-5 and V is TRBV29-1; D uncertain. The CDR3 runs 10 residues. Trimming pared 4 bases from V and 5 bases from J, leaving 5 bases between. CDR1 and CDR2 (germline): SQVTM, ANQGSEA. This CDR3 is CSVVRETQYF. In DNA form, the CDR3 reads TGCAGCGTTGTTCGGGAGACCCAGTACTTC.

This sequence joins TRBV27 and TRBJ2-3, with 13 bases matching TRBD2. Germline CDR1 reads MNHEY; CDR2 reads SMNVEV (reference sequence). The CDR3 runs to 15 residues. Germline trimming cut 5 bases from V and 4 bases from J; bases unmatched to any gene: 3. The CDR3 DNA sequence: TGTGCCAGCAGTCTGGGACTAGCGGGGTCAGATACGCAGTATTTT. As protein: CASSLGLAGSDTQYF.

V is TRBV15 and J is TRBJ2-2; D unresolved. Germline CDR1 and CDR2: LNHNV and YYDKDF (reference sequence). This CDR3 region has 15 residues. V lost 1 base to trimming and J lost 0 bases, with 6 bases between them. CDR3 sequence reads: CATSRVAANTGELFF. CDR3 bases: TGTGCCACCAGCAGAGTGGCGGCGAACACCGGGGAGCTGTTTTTT.

V gene TRBV7-9 combines with J gene TRBJ2-7; D possibly corresponds to TRBD2 (7 bases). The CDR3 is 13 amino acids. The V end lost 1 base, the J end lost 6 bases, and 10 bases lay between the germline ends. CDR1 and CDR2 (germline): SEHNR, FQNEAQ (reference sequence). The CDR3 loop is CASSLEGGAEQYF. CDR3 coding DNA: TGTGCCAGCAGCTTAGAAGGGGGGGCCGAGCAGTACTTC.

This clone was counted a single time. CDR3 protein: CASSIDGQGEREQPQHF. CDR3 DNA sequence: TGTGCCAGTAGTATAGACGGACAGGGGGAACGGGAGCAGCCCCAGCATTTT. The genes are TRBV19 and TRBJ1-5; 10 positions agree with TRBD1. With 0 bases clipped from V and 7 bases from J, the junction kept 9 bases outside the gene matches. Germline V gene data show CDR1 as LNHDA and CDR2 as SQIVND (reference sequence). The length of the CDR3 is 17 residues.

V is TRBV27 and J is TRBJ1-2; D is unclear. This CDR3 is 13 amino acids long. The germline V gene has CDR1 MNHEY and CDR2 SMNVEV (reference sequence). V was shortened by 6 bases and J by 1 base, with 9 bases between the two germline ends. The CDR3 is CASSLSFNYGYTF. DNA for the CDR3: TGTGCCAGCAGCCTAAGCTTTAACTATGGCTACACCTTC.

The chain combines TRBV9 with TRBJ2-1; 7 nucleotides agree with TRBD2. CDR3 length: 15 amino acids. The J segment lost 8 bases and the V segment lost 0 bases, leaving 8 bases of the junction unmatched. CDR1 and CDR2 from the germline V gene are SGDLS and YYNGEE. The CDR3, as DNA: TGTGCCAGCAGCGTAGGGACTAGTGTTGGAGATGAGCAGTTCTTC. This gives the protein CASSVGTSVGDEQFF.

The genes are TRBV28 and TRBJ1-1; D unresolved. V shed 5 bases and J shed 2 bases, with 15 bases lying between them. CDR3 size: 15 residues. Germline CDR1 MDHEN, CDR2 SYDVKM. Here the CDR3 DNA reads TGTGCCAGCAGTAAACTTGCGCTTTTCAACACTGAAGCTTTCTTT. It codes for CASSKLALFNTEAFF.

The J gene is TRBJ2-3, the V gene TRBV14, with 7 bases that match TRBD2. Germline loops: CDR1 SGHDN, CDR2 FVKESK. V trimming: 5 bases; J trimming: 3 bases; junction bases outside the gene matches: 8. This CDR3 has 15 amino acids. The CDR3 coding sequence is TGTGCCAGCAGCAGACTAGCTGGGGGAACAGATACGCAGTATTTT. Translation: CASSRLAGGTDTQYF.

The rearrangement links TRBV15 to TRBJ2-5; possible D gene TRBD2, 5 bases. Trimming took off 0 bases at V and 0 bases at J, with 8 bases between the two ends. Germline values: CDR1 LNHNV, CDR2 YYDKDF (reference sequence). This CDR3 spans 15 amino acids. CDR3 nucleotide sequence: TGTGCCACCAGCAGAGATCTCGGGAACCAAGAGACCCAGTACTTC. Translated, it gives CATSRDLGNQETQYF.